This T cell receptor beta chain was captured by sequencing in a study of identical twins. Whole-study results and caveats: Some out-of-frame alpha sequences were shared by twins, and these showed excess low generation probability. Twins showed weaker excess sharing in their beta out-of-frame sequences. With abundant cord blood beta clonotypes, insertions were fewer; memory repertoires showed no such pattern. Diverse VJ usage suggested most zero-insertion clonotypes were not invariant T cells.

V lost 3 bases to trimming and J lost 7 bases, with 9 bases between them. Germline assignment: CDR1 KGHDR and CDR2 SFDVKD. This CDR3 spans 13 amino acids. This clonotype was counted at least ten times. Its cognate antigen is unknown. MiXCR, run by TCRdb on the 5' RACE reads, gives a single entry per CDR3 protein. The sample gives 640,000 or so distinct CDR3 sequences, 5.5% to 6.5% of which show up once; under 2% is in the top ten. The receptor comes from a man aged 18-30 years in good health. The chain is built from TRBV24-1 and TRBJ2-1; either TRBD1 or TRBD2 may supply D (5 bases each). Sample: naive T cells sorted from blood. CDR3 sequence: CATSDPGRNEQFF. The CDR3 DNA reads TGTGCCACCAGTGATCCAGGGAGAAATGAGCAGTTCTTC.